This T cell receptor beta chain came from a study of human T cells and chemical hapten exposure. This CDR3 comprises 15 residues. V was pared by 5 bases and J by 4 bases, with 10 bases of the junction left unmatched. General study findings and limits: Significantly more large CDR3 similarity clusters arose among expanded TCRs than among controls.

TCRdb reanalysed the RACE reads using MiXCR and keeps one entry per CDR3 protein. The sample lists about 350,000 distinct CDR3 sequences, 5.5% occurring once. Indicated time point: pre-sensitization, week 0. Regarding treatment: therapeutic diphenylcyclopropenone sensitization with weekly scalp DPC. This clonotype turned up a few times. The antigen remains undetermined. Sample: whole blood, taken in connection with sensitization to the hapten diphenylcyclopropenone (DPC). The rearrangement joins TRBV12-3 or TRBV12-4 to TRBJ2-7; TRBD2 matches at 8 bases. The source of this sequence is a woman between 18 and 29 years old with alopecia areata. Some clones in this sample may be carry-over from other donors' samples. The CDR3 protein is CASSPPGGRKYEQYF. The CDR3 coding sequence is TGTGCCAGCAGTCCTCCGGGGGGGCGCAAATACGAGCAGTACTTC.